One T cell receptor (beta chain) is described in this entry. This record comes from a study of blood T cell repertoires in COVID-19. About the study: T cells, B-cell-depleted T cells, or PBMCs supplied cDNA or gDNA.

The CDR3 length is 15 residues. Germline V gene data show CDR1 as SGHRS and CDR2 as YFSETQ. The ends were cut back, 0 bases at V and 8 bases at J, with 17 bases in the middle. Using immunoSEQ multiplex PCR, the repertoire was profiled, and TCRdb retains in-frame clones only, with some absent. The table lists around 150,000 clones, about 90% of them singletons. This receptor was obtained from a man in his 60s with acute or convalescent COVID-19. Source material: peripheral blood. The V and J genes are TRBV5-1 and TRBJ1-2, with D tentatively TRBD1 (5 bases). CDR3 region: CASSLAFKGGDGYTF. In nucleotides, the CDR3 is TGCGCCAGCAGCTTGGCATTTAAGGGCGGGGACGGCTACACCTTC.